Here is one T cell receptor (beta chain) with its context. Its cognate antigen is unknown. This CDR3 is built from 17 residues. The V gene end was trimmed by 4 bases and the J gene end by 1 base; junction bases not matched to a gene: 6. Germline V lookup: CDR1 MNHEY, CDR2 SVGAGI. This entry belongs to a study of T cell repertoires in cytomegalovirus infection. Study-level findings and limits: People with CMV and the relevant HLA were identified by cumulative public TCR beta family frequency. What dominated the ex vivo response were HLA-C-restricted CMV-specific TCR beta clonotypes.

In TCRdb, the reads were re-called with MiXCR into one record per CDR3 protein. The sample consists of 830,000 or so distinct CDR3 sequences, approximately 32% of them appearing once. The clonotype originates from a human donor in good health (CMV status not recorded). Some clones in this sample may be carry-over from other donors' samples. This sample comprised cultured CD8+ T cells from PBMCs, obtained from culture after CMV antigen stimulation. The chain recombines TRBV6-5 with TRBJ2-2; 10 positions agree with TRBD2. The CDR3 protein is CASSWLAGDMNTGELFF. The CDR3 nucleotides are TGTGCCAGCAGTTGGCTAGCGGGGGATATGAACACCGGGGAGCTGTTTTTT.